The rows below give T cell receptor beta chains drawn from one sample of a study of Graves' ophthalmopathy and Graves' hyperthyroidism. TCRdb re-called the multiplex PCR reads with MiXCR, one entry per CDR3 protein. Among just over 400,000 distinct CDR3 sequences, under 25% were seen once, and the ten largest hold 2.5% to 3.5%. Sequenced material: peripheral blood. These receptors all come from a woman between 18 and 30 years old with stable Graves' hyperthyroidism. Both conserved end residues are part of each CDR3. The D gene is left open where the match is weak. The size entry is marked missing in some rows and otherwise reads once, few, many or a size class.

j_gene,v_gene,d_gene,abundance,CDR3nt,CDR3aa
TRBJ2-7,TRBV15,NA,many,TGTGCCACCAGCAGGGACCGACCGGACGCGCAGTACTTC,CATSRDRPDAQYF
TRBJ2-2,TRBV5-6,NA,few,TGTGCCAGCAGCTTGGCGCCCTTCGGTCGCACCGGGGAGCTGTTTTTT,CASSLAPFGRTGELFF
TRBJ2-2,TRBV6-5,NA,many,TGTGCCAGCAGTTATCGGGTAACCGGGGAGCTGTTTTTT,CASSYRVTGELFF
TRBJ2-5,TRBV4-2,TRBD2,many,TGTGCCAGCACCCACTCTTATCCAGGCGGGAGGTTGGAGACCCAGTACTTC,CASTHSYPGGRLETQYF
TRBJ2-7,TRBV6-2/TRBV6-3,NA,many,TGTGCCAGCAGTTACGCGACTGCCTACGAGCAGTACTTC,CASSYATAYEQYF
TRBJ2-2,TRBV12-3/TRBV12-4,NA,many,TGTGCCAGCAGCCTAATAGAGCCATTAATCGGGGAGCTGTTTTTT,CASSLIEPLIGELFF
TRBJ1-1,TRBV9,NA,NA,TGTGCCAGCAGCGTAGGATTCAGAAACACTGAAGCTTTCTTT,CASSVGFRNTEAFF
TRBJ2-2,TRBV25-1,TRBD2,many,TGTGCCAGCAGTGGGACTAGCGGGGTCACCGGGGAGCTGTTTTTT,CASSGTSGVTGELFF
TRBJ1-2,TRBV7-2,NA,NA,TGTGCCAGCAGCTTAGTTGCCAGTAACTATGGCTACACCTTC,CASSLVASNYGYTF
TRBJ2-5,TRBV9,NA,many,TGTGCCAGCAGCCCACGACCCCAGGGAGAGACCCAGTACTTC,CASSPRPQGETQYF
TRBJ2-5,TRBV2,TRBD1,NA,TGTGCCAGCAGAACAGGGGGCCTGGAGACCCGGTACTTC,CASRTGGLETRYF
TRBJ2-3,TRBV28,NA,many,TGTGCCAGCAGTTTAACAGGGCCGGGAGATACGCAGTATTTT,CASSLTGPGDTQYF
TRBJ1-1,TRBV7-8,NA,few,TGTGCCAGCAGCTACCGGAGGGGAATCACTGAAGCTTTCTTT,CASSYRRGITEAFF
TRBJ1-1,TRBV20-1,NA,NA,TGCAGTGCTAGCTGGGGAGGGTCTTACAACAAAGCTTTCTTT,CSASWGGSYNKAFF
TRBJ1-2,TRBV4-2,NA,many,TGTGCCAGCAGCCAAGCCTCGGGACCGCACCTCTATGGCTACACCTTC,CASSQASGPHLYGYTF
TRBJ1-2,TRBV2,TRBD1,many,TGTGCCAGCAGTGGAGGGGACAGGACACCAAACTATGGCTACACCTTC,CASSGGDRTPNYGYTF
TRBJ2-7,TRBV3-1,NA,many,TGTGCCAGCAGCCAAGATCGAGGCATGGGTGAGCAGTACTTC,CASSQDRGMGEQYF